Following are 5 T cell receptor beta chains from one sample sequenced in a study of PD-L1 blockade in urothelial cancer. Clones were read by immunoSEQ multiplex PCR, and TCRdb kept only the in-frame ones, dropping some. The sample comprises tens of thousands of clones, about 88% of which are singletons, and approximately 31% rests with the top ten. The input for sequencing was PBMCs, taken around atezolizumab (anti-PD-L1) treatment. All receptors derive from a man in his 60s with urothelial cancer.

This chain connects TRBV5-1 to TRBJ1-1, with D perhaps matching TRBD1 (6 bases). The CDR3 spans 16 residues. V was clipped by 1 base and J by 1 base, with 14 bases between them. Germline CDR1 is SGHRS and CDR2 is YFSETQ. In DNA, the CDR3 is TGCGCCAGCAGCTTGAAGGGGGTCAGTGAGAACACTGAAGCTTTCTTT. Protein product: CASSLKGVSENTEAFF.

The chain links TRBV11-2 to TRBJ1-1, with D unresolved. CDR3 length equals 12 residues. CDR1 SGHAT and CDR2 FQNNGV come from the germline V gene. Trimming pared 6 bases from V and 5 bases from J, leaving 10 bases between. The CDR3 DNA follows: TGTGCCAGCAGTCAAAGTCGGACTGAAGCTTTCTTT. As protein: CASSQSRTEAFF.

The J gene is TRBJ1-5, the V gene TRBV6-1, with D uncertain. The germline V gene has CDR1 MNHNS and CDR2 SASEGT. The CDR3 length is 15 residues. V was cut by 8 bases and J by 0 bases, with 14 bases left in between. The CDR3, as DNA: TGTGCCAGCTTTATATCGGGATATAGCAATCAGCCCCAGCATTTT. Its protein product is CASFISGYSNQPQHF.

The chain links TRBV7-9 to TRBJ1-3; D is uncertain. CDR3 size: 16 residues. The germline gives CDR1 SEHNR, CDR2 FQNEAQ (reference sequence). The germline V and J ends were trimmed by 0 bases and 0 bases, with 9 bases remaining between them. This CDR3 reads CASSLALAVSGNTIYF. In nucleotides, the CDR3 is TGTGCCAGCAGCTTAGCGTTGGCAGTCTCTGGAAACACCATATATTTT.

In DNA form, the CDR3 reads TGTGCCATCAGTGAGTCGGGACAGCGCAGTGAAAAACTGTTTTTT. Its protein is CAISESGQRSEKLFF. The chain employs TRBV10-3 and TRBJ1-4; 7 nucleotides agree with TRBD1. The V gene end was trimmed by 0 bases and the J gene end by 7 bases; junction bases not matched to a gene: 5. The germline V gene encodes CDR1 ENHRY and CDR2 SYGVKD. The CDR3 runs to 15 residues.